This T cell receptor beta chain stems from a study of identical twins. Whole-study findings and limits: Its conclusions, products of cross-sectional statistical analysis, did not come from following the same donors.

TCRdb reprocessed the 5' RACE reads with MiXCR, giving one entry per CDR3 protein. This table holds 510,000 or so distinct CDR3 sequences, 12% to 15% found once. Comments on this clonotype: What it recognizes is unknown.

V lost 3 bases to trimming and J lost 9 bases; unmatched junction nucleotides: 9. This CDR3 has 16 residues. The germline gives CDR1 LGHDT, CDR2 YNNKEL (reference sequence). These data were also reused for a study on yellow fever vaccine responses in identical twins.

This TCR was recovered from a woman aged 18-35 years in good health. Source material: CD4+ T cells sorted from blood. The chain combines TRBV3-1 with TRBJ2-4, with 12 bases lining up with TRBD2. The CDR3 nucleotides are TGTGCCAGCAGCCAGCTATCTAGCGGGAGGGCCGTCATTCAGTACTTC. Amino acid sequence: CASSQLSSGRAVIQYF.